This T cell receptor beta chain derives from a study of blood T cell repertoires in COVID-19. About the study: The origin of the acute and convalescent COVID-19 samples was the United States, Italy and Spain.

There are 13 residues in the CDR3. Between the trimmed V and J ends, which lost 4 bases and 3 bases, there was a span of 9 bases. The V gene's germline CDR1 is KGHSH and CDR2 LQKENI. Profiled with immunoSEQ multiplex PCR; TCRdb holds only in-frame clones, not every one. The data hold 150,000 to 200,000 clones, with roughly 86% observed a single time. The chain combines TRBV18 with TRBJ1-1; possibly TRBD1 for D (5 bases). The sequence was collected from a man between 65 and 85 years old with acute or convalescent COVID-19. Sequencing was performed on peripheral blood. For the CDR3, the DNA is TGTGCCAGCTCACTGGACATCCACACTGAAGCTTTCTTT. Protein sequence: CASSLDIHTEAFF.